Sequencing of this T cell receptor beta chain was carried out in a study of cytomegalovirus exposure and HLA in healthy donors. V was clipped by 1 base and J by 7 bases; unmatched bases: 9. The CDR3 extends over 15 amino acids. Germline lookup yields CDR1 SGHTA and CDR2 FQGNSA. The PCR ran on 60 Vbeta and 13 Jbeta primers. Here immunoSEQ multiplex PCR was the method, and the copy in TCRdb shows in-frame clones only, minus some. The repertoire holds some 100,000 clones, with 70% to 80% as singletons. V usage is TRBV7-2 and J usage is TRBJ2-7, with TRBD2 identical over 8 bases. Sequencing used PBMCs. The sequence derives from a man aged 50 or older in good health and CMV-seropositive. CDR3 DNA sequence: TGTGCCAGCAGCTTAGTGGCGGGAGGCCTCGGGGAGCAGTACTTC. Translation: CASSLVAGGLGEQYF.